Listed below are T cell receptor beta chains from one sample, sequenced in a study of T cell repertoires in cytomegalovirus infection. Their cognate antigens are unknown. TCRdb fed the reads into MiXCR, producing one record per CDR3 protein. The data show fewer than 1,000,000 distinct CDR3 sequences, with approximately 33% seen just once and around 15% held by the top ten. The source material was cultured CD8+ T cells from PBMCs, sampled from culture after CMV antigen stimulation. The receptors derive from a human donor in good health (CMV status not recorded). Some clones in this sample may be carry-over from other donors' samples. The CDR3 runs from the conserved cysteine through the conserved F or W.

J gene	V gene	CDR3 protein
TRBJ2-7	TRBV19	CASTQGGTESYEQYF
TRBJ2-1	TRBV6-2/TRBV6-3	CASSYWLADDEQFF
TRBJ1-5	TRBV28	CASSEVGAEDQPQHF
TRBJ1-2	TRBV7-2	CASSSRLGYTF
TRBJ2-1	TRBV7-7	CASSPLAGGDNEQFF
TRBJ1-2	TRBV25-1	CASSELSANYGYTF
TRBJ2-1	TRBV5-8	CASSTGQDNNEQFF
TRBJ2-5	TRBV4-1	CASSQGMGYQETQYF
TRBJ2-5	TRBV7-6	CASSLTGEGETQYF
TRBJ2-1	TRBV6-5	CASSYSRTSSNEQFF
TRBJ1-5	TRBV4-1	CASSQVRGKTQPQHF
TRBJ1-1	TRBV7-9	CASSLGTPYEAFF